This T cell receptor beta chain derives from a study of shared clonotypes between healthy human individuals. Overall study: CD4 naive and memory got three plates each, CD8 naive two, CD8 memory one.

V lost 1 base, J lost 8 bases, and 15 bases lay in between. The germline gives CDR1 SNHLY, CDR2 FYNNEI. The CDR3 is made up of 15 amino acids. This clone is a singleton in its sample. The repertoire was sequenced with immunoSEQ multiplex PCR; TCRdb's copy has only in-frame clones and lacks some. The sample lists 1.5 million to 2.5 million clones, around 96% occurring once. Naive CD8 populations comprised CD45RO-negative cells positively selected for CCR7, excluding terminally differentiated effector memory CD45RA+ cells. Sequencing was carried out using naive CD8+ T cells sorted from blood. The genes are TRBV2 and TRBJ1-5; D remains unclear. This receptor was identified in a man between 18 and 29 years old in good health. DNA of the CDR3: TGTGCCAGCAGTGAAGGTTACGGGCCCGGGGAGCCCCAGCATTTT. It is translated as CASSEGYGPGEPQHF. Full variable domain (outside the CDR3, taken from reference TRBV2 and TRBJ1-5): EPEVTQTPSHQVTQMGQEVILRCVPISNHLYFYWYRQILGQKVEFLVSFYNNEISEKSEIFDDQFSVERPDGSNFTLKIRSTKLEDSAMYFCASSEGYGPGEPQHFGDGTRLSIL.